The rows below give T cell receptor beta chains drawn from one sample of a study of blood T cells in healthy people across ages. TCRdb reanalysed the 5' RACE reads using MiXCR and keeps one entry per CDR3 protein. The sample has about 800,000 distinct CDR3 sequences; roughly 60% are singletons. The sequenced material came from blood. The receptors stem from a man aged 25 to 45 in good health. Each CDR3 is given with its conserved first and last residue. Expanded clones are given a class, and other clones once, few, many or no size at all.

TRBV4-2	few	17	TRBJ2-7	CASSQHIAGGLSYEQYF
TRBV12-3/TRBV12-4	.	14	TRBJ2-7	CASSYRDNDYEQYF
TRBV4-1	few	18	TRBJ2-7	CASSQAFRTSGWTYEQYF
TRBV6-6	.	15	TRBJ2-7	CASSYARQGAWEQYF
TRBV19	once	15	.	CASSIDGSEIYEQYF
TRBV24-1	.	15	TRBJ1-1	CATSDPASGGTEAFF
TRBV28	.	15	TRBJ2-5	CASKGPGLARETQYF
TRBV6-1	.	15	TRBJ2-1	CASRVGTADYNEQFF
TRBV12-3/TRBV12-4	.	17	TRBJ1-2	CASSLVLPGHPNYGYTF
TRBV6-1	.	14	TRBJ1-1	CASSPGTGYTEAFF
TRBV6-2/TRBV6-3	.	14	TRBJ2-1	CASSYIVGGETQFF
TRBV7-2	.	15	TRBJ2-3	CASVDGGSGRDTQYF
TRBV6-2/TRBV6-3	.	13	TRBJ1-2	CASSYRTNYGYTF
TRBV27	once	14	TRBJ1-2	CASSLKGANYGYTF
TRBV12-5	.	15	.	CASAPGQVSAYEQYF
TRBV6-5	.	14	TRBJ1-5	CASRPLLSNQPQHF
TRBV29-1	.	16	TRBJ2-3	CSATDRVGPVTDTQYF
TRBV27	.	15	TRBJ2-7	CASSLQGTTSYEQYF
TRBV28	.	13	TRBJ2-7	CASSWASTYEQYF
TRBV2	.	15	TRBJ2-1	CASRRLATPYNEQFF
TRBV20-1	once	12	TRBJ1-2	CSAPTQNYGYTF
TRBV30	.	11	TRBJ1-1	CAWGDSAEAFF
TRBV3-1	few	17	TRBJ2-5	CASSQELGLGTQETQYF
TRBV21-1	.	17	TRBJ2-1	CAREPAGGNISYNEQFF